These T cell receptor beta chains were read from a single sample in a study of blood T cell repertoires in COVID-19. Generated by immunoSEQ multiplex PCR, the TCRdb table keeps only in-frame clones and is missing some. The sample consists of over 200,000 clones, 75% to 90% of them appearing once. Input material: PBMCs or T cells enriched from blood (not recorded which). These receptor sequences come from a man aged 35 to 55 who had recovered from COVID-19. Both conserved end residues are part of each CDR3. A D gene is named only where the DNA matches it firmly. Size is stated for part of the rows, as once, few or many counts, or as a class when the clone is expanded.

d_call: TRBD2; j_call: TRBJ2-7; v_call: TRBV29-1; cdr3_length: 13; clone_size: .; cdr3_nt: TGCAGCGTCACTAGCGGGATTCTCTACGAGCAGTACTTC; cdr3_aa: CSVTSGILYEQYF
d_call: TRBD2; j_call: TRBJ2-1; v_call: TRBV5-1; cdr3_length: 14; clone_size: .; cdr3_nt: TGCGCCAGCAGCTCCTTGGGTAGCGGGAGCGAGCAGTTCTTC; cdr3_aa: CASSSLGSGSEQFF
d_call: .; j_call: TRBJ1-5; v_call: TRBV5-6; cdr3_length: 15; clone_size: .; cdr3_nt: TGTGCCAGCAGCTACGGAAGTGGCGTAGGCGGGCCCCAGCATTTT; cdr3_aa: CASSYGSGVGGPQHF
d_call: .; j_call: TRBJ1-2; v_call: TRBV14; cdr3_length: 15; clone_size: .; cdr3_nt: TGTGCCAGCAGCCCCATGGTTAAGGGGGACTATGGCTACACCTTC; cdr3_aa: CASSPMVKGDYGYTF
d_call: TRBD1; j_call: TRBJ1-1; v_call: TRBV5-6; cdr3_length: 14; clone_size: .; cdr3_nt: TGTGCCAGCTACCGGGACAGGGCTAGCACTGAAGCTTTCTTT; cdr3_aa: CASYRDRASTEAFF
d_call: .; j_call: TRBJ1-1; v_call: TRBV3-1/TRBV3-2; cdr3_length: 13; clone_size: .; cdr3_nt: TGTGCCAGCAGTTTCGACACGTACACTGAAGCTTTCTTT; cdr3_aa: CASSFDTYTEAFF
d_call: TRBD1; j_call: TRBJ1-2; v_call: TRBV5-6; cdr3_length: 14; clone_size: .; cdr3_nt: TGTGCCAGCAGCCCAGGACAGGCCGTTGCGGTCTACACCTTC; cdr3_aa: CASSPGQAVAVYTF
d_call: .; j_call: TRBJ1-1; v_call: TRBV11-3; cdr3_length: 14; clone_size: .; cdr3_nt: TGTGCCAGCAGCTTAGGCCGGGGGAACACTGAAGCTTTCTTT; cdr3_aa: CASSLGRGNTEAFF
d_call: TRBD1; j_call: TRBJ1-1; v_call: TRBV7-6; cdr3_length: 13; clone_size: .; cdr3_nt: TGTGCCAGCAGCAGACAGGGCGCCACTGAAGCTTTCTTT; cdr3_aa: CASSRQGATEAFF
d_call: TRBD2; j_call: TRBJ2-5; v_call: TRBV29-1; cdr3_length: 13; clone_size: .; cdr3_nt: TGCAGCTTTAGGGAGGGCCCGCGGGAGACCCAGTACTTC; cdr3_aa: CSFREGPRETQYF
d_call: .; j_call: TRBJ2-3; v_call: TRBV2; cdr3_length: 13; clone_size: .; cdr3_nt: TGTGCCGGCAGAGAAGGGGACTTGGATACGCAGTATTTT; cdr3_aa: CAGREGDLDTQYF
d_call: TRBD2; j_call: TRBJ2-5; v_call: TRBV4-2; cdr3_length: 19; clone_size: .; cdr3_nt: TGTGCCAGCAGCCAAGATCGAGGGACTAGCGGGAGGGCGGTAGAGACCCAGTACTTC; cdr3_aa: CASSQDRGTSGRAVETQYF
d_call: .; j_call: TRBJ2-1; v_call: TRBV2; cdr3_length: 13; clone_size: .; cdr3_nt: TGTGCCAGCGAGGCGGGGCAGGGCAATGAGCAGTTCTTC; cdr3_aa: CASEAGQGNEQFF
d_call: TRBD2; j_call: TRBJ2-7; v_call: TRBV6-5; cdr3_length: 14; clone_size: few; cdr3_nt: TGTGCCAGCAGTCGGACTAGCGGGGCCTACGAGCAGTACTTC; cdr3_aa: CASSRTSGAYEQYF
d_call: TRBD1; j_call: TRBJ2-5; v_call: TRBV5-4; cdr3_length: 14; clone_size: .; cdr3_nt: TGTGCCAGCAGCTTAATGGACAGGGGCAAGACCCAGTACTTC; cdr3_aa: CASSLMDRGKTQYF
d_call: TRBD1; j_call: TRBJ1-2; v_call: TRBV14; cdr3_length: 17; clone_size: .; cdr3_nt: TGTGCCATCCTATATGGGGTAGGGGACAGGGGAGACTATGGCTACACCTTC; cdr3_aa: CAILYGVGDRGDYGYTF
d_call: .; j_call: TRBJ1-2; v_call: TRBV2; cdr3_length: 13; clone_size: .; cdr3_nt: TGTGCCAGCAGTGTCGCAGGGAACTATGGCTACACCTTC; cdr3_aa: CASSVAGNYGYTF
d_call: TRBD2; j_call: TRBJ2-1; v_call: TRBV9; cdr3_length: 13; clone_size: .; cdr3_nt: TGTGCCAGCAGCGCGGGACTAGCGGGAGAGCAGTTCTTC; cdr3_aa: CASSAGLAGEQFF
d_call: .; j_call: TRBJ1-3; v_call: TRBV9; cdr3_length: 14; clone_size: .; cdr3_nt: TGTGCCAGCAGCGTAGCAGGGGCTGGAAACACCATATATTTT; cdr3_aa: CASSVAGAGNTIYF
d_call: .; j_call: TRBJ1-4; v_call: TRBV25-1; cdr3_length: 14; clone_size: .; cdr3_nt: TGTGCCAGCAGTGAGGGGGGGAACCAGGGAAAACTGTTTTTT; cdr3_aa: CASSEGGNQGKLFF
d_call: .; j_call: TRBJ1-3; v_call: TRBV24-1; cdr3_length: 14; clone_size: once; cdr3_nt: TGTGCCACCAGTGATGCCGGAGCTGGAAACACCATATATTTT; cdr3_aa: CATSDAGAGNTIYF
d_call: TRBD1; j_call: TRBJ1-1; v_call: TRBV5-1; cdr3_length: 15; clone_size: .; cdr3_nt: TGCGCCAGCAGCGTAAGACAGGGATTGAACACTGAAGCTTTCTTT; cdr3_aa: CASSVRQGLNTEAFF
d_call: TRBD1; j_call: TRBJ2-1; v_call: TRBV19; cdr3_length: 15; clone_size: once; cdr3_nt: TGTGCCAGTACCGTTTCGGACAGGGGCTTCAATGAGCAGTTCTTC; cdr3_aa: CASTVSDRGFNEQFF
d_call: TRBD2; j_call: TRBJ2-1; v_call: TRBV24-1; cdr3_length: 18; clone_size: .; cdr3_nt: TGTGCCACCAGTGATTACCGGACTAGCGGGAACTTATACAATGAGCAGTTCTTC; cdr3_aa: CATSDYRTSGNLYNEQFF
d_call: TRBD1; j_call: TRBJ1-1; v_call: TRBV29-1; cdr3_length: 13; clone_size: .; cdr3_nt: TGCAGCGCTGGCGGACAGGGGAACACTGAAGCTTTCTTT; cdr3_aa: CSAGGQGNTEAFF
d_call: TRBD1; j_call: TRBJ1-1; v_call: TRBV2; cdr3_length: 16; clone_size: .; cdr3_nt: TGTGCCAGCAGTAGGGGACAGGGGCTTGAGGGCACTGAAGCTTTCTTT; cdr3_aa: CASSRGQGLEGTEAFF
d_call: .; j_call: TRBJ1-3; v_call: TRBV19; cdr3_length: 16; clone_size: .; cdr3_nt: TGTGCCAGTAGTACAGACAGGAGGAGCTCTGGAAACACCATATATTTT; cdr3_aa: CASSTDRRSSGNTIYF
d_call: .; j_call: TRBJ1-4; v_call: TRBV25-1; cdr3_length: 12; clone_size: .; cdr3_nt: TGTGCCAGCAGTGTCGGGGATGAAAAACTGTTTTTT; cdr3_aa: CASSVGDEKLFF
d_call: TRBD1; j_call: TRBJ1-1; v_call: TRBV18; cdr3_length: 13; clone_size: few; cdr3_nt: TGTGCCAGCTCCCAGGGGGCGGACACTGAAGCTTTCTTT; cdr3_aa: CASSQGADTEAFF
d_call: .; j_call: TRBJ2-3; v_call: TRBV6-5; cdr3_length: 13; clone_size: .; cdr3_nt: TGTGCCAGCTCTGAGCGGTACACAGATACGCAGTATTTT; cdr3_aa: CASSERYTDTQYF
d_call: .; j_call: TRBJ2-7; v_call: TRBV27; cdr3_length: 14; clone_size: .; cdr3_nt: TGTGCCAGCAGACCAGGGTGGGGGCCGAACGAGCAGTACTTC; cdr3_aa: CASRPGWGPNEQYF
d_call: TRBD2; j_call: TRBJ2-2; v_call: TRBV5-6; cdr3_length: 15; clone_size: .; cdr3_nt: TGTGCCAGCAGCCAATTGGGAGCGGGAGCCGGGGAGCTGTTTTTT; cdr3_aa: CASSQLGAGAGELFF
d_call: TRBD1; j_call: TRBJ1-2; v_call: TRBV9; cdr3_length: 14; clone_size: .; cdr3_nt: TGTGCCAGCAGCGGGTTAACAGGGGACTATGGCTACACCTTC; cdr3_aa: CASSGLTGDYGYTF
d_call: .; j_call: TRBJ2-5; v_call: TRBV3-1/TRBV3-2; cdr3_length: 12; clone_size: .; cdr3_nt: TGTGCCAGCAGCCAACGGGGAGAGACCCAGTACTTC; cdr3_aa: CASSQRGETQYF
d_call: TRBD1; j_call: TRBJ1-2; v_call: TRBV19; cdr3_length: 17; clone_size: .; cdr3_nt: TGTGCCAGTAGTTCGGGCCGGGACAGGGGGCGCCGGGGTGGCTACACCTTC; cdr3_aa: CASSSGRDRGRRGGYTF
d_call: .; j_call: TRBJ1-3; v_call: TRBV7-9; cdr3_length: 15; clone_size: once; cdr3_nt: TGTGCCAGCAGCGTGTCTGGGGGGACTGGAAACACCATATATTTT; cdr3_aa: CASSVSGGTGNTIYF
d_call: .; j_call: TRBJ1-1; v_call: TRBV30; cdr3_length: 16; clone_size: .; cdr3_nt: TGTGCCTGGACACCTTCAAGGGGACTGGGGCCCACTGAAGCTTTCTTT; cdr3_aa: CAWTPSRGLGPTEAFF
d_call: TRBD1; j_call: TRBJ1-2; v_call: TRBV11-2; cdr3_length: 13; clone_size: once; cdr3_nt: TGTGCCAGCAGCTTAGACAGGGGGCATGGCTACACCTTC; cdr3_aa: CASSLDRGHGYTF
d_call: TRBD2; j_call: TRBJ2-7; v_call: TRBV19; cdr3_length: 15; clone_size: .; cdr3_nt: TGTGCCAGTAGTAAACTAGCGGGATCCCTCTACGAGCAGTACTTC; cdr3_aa: CASSKLAGSLYEQYF
d_call: TRBD2; j_call: TRBJ2-1; v_call: TRBV4-1; cdr3_length: 15; clone_size: .; cdr3_nt: TGCGCCAGCAGCCCCCCGGGACTACTCTACAATGAGCAGTTCTTC; cdr3_aa: CASSPPGLLYNEQFF
d_call: .; j_call: TRBJ2-3; v_call: TRBV24-1; cdr3_length: 15; clone_size: .; cdr3_nt: TGTGCCACCAGTGACCCCGACTACCACACAGATACGCAGTATTTT; cdr3_aa: CATSDPDYHTDTQYF
d_call: .; j_call: TRBJ2-1; v_call: TRBV4-2; cdr3_length: 12; clone_size: once; cdr3_nt: TGTGCCAGCAGCCAAGATTTGCGAGAGCAGTTCTTC; cdr3_aa: CASSQDLREQFF
d_call: .; j_call: TRBJ1-4; v_call: TRBV2; cdr3_length: 15; clone_size: .; cdr3_nt: TGTGCCAGCAGTCGATCCCCTCGTATCGGTGAAAAACTGTTTTTT; cdr3_aa: CASSRSPRIGEKLFF
d_call: TRBD1; j_call: TRBJ1-2; v_call: TRBV19; cdr3_length: 15; clone_size: few; cdr3_nt: TGTGCCAGTAGTACTGGGACAGGACAAGGCTATGGCTACACCTTC; cdr3_aa: CASSTGTGQGYGYTF
d_call: .; j_call: TRBJ2-1; v_call: TRBV2; cdr3_length: 15; clone_size: few; cdr3_nt: TGTGCCAGCAGTGATCGGCGGAGCTCCTACAATGAGCAGTTCTTC; cdr3_aa: CASSDRRSSYNEQFF
d_call: TRBD1; j_call: TRBJ1-2; v_call: TRBV19; cdr3_length: 17; clone_size: few; cdr3_nt: TGTGCCAGTACTCCCGGGACAGGGGACTTAGGAAGTAATGGCTACACCTTC; cdr3_aa: CASTPGTGDLGSNGYTF
d_call: .; j_call: TRBJ1-2; v_call: TRBV29-1; cdr3_length: 10; clone_size: .; cdr3_nt: TGCAGCGCCTCCCGGGGGGGCTACACCTTC; cdr3_aa: CSASRGGYTF
d_call: .; j_call: TRBJ2-7; v_call: TRBV11-2; cdr3_length: 13; clone_size: .; cdr3_nt: TGTGCCAGCAGCCTGGCCGGGGACTACGAGCAGTACTTC; cdr3_aa: CASSLAGDYEQYF
d_call: .; j_call: TRBJ1-6; v_call: TRBV6-5; cdr3_length: 14; clone_size: .; cdr3_nt: TGTGCCAGCAGGGGTCCAGGGCGTAATTCACCCCTCCACTTT; cdr3_aa: CASRGPGRNSPLHF
d_call: .; j_call: TRBJ2-3; v_call: TRBV30; cdr3_length: 14; clone_size: .; cdr3_nt: TGTGCCTGGAGTAGCGAGGGAATAACAGATACACAGTATTTT; cdr3_aa: CAWSSEGITDTQYF
d_call: TRBD1; j_call: TRBJ1-2; v_call: TRBV9; cdr3_length: 13; clone_size: .; cdr3_nt: TGTGCCAGCAGCTACGACAGGGCTTCTGGCTACACCTTC; cdr3_aa: CASSYDRASGYTF